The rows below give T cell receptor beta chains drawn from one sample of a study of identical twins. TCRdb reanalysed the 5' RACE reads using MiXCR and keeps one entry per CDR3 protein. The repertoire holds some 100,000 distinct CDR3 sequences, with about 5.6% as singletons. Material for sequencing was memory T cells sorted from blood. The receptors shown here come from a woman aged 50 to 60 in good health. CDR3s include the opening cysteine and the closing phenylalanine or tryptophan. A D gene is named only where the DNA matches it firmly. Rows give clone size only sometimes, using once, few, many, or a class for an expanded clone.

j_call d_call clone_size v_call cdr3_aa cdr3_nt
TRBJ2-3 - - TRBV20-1 CSAKLVGDTQYF TGCAGTGCCAAACTAGTGGGAGATACGCAGTATTTT
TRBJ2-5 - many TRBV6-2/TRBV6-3 CASSYGETQYF TGTGCCAGCAGTTACGGGGAGACCCAGTACTTC
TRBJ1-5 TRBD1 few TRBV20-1 CSAGQGYNQPQHF TGCAGTGCGGGACAGGGGTACAATCAGCCCCAGCATTTT
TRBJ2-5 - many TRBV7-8 CASSLDRLPGQETQYF TGTGCCAGCAGCTTAGACCGACTACCAGGGCAAGAGACCCAGTACTTC
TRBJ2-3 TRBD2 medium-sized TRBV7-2 CASSLGLAATDTQYF TGTGCCAGCAGCTTGGGACTAGCGGCCACAGATACGCAGTATTTT
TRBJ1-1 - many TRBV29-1 CSVENGANTEAFF TGCAGCGTTGAAAATGGGGCGAACACTGAAGCTTTCTTT
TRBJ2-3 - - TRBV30 CAWSAGVSTDTQYF TGTGCCTGGAGTGCAGGGGTGAGCACAGATACGCAGTATTTT
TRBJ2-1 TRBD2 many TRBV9 CASSVGASGSSKQFF TGTGCCAGCAGCGTAGGGGCTAGCGGGAGTTCTAAGCAGTTCTTC
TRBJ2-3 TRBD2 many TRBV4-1 CASSQETTAGGGNTQYF TGCGCCAGCAGCCAAGAGACGACGGCTGGGGGGGGAAATACGCAGTATTTT
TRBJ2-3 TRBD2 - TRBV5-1 CASSFEAGALSTDTQYF TGCGCCAGCAGCTTCGAAGCGGGAGCCCTAAGCACAGATACGCAGTATTTT
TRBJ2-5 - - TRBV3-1 CASSPMAETQYF TGTGCCAGCAGTCCCATGGCGGAGACCCAGTACTTC
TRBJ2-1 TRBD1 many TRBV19 CASDPGTGSPEQFF TGTGCCAGTGACCCCGGGACAGGGTCCCCTGAGCAGTTCTTC
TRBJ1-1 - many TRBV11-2 CASSQQVFTEAFF TGTGCCAGCAGTCAACAGGTTTTCACTGAAGCTTTCTTT
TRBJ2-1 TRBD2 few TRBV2 CASTPRGAGVNEQFF TGTGCCAGCACCCCGAGGGGAGCGGGAGTGAATGAGCAGTTCTTC
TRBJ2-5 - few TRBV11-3 CASGTYSRDQARETQYF TGTGCCAGCGGCACCTATAGCAGGGATCAAGCCCGGGAGACCCAGTACTTC
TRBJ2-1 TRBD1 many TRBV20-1 CSALTYRDRGRRQFF TGCAGTGCCCTTACGTATCGGGACAGGGGGCGACGGCAGTTCTTC
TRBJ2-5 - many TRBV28 CASRDRETQYF TGTGCCAGCAGGGACCGGGAGACCCAGTACTTC
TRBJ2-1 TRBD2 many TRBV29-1 CSVVGTSAGYNEQFF TGCAGCGTGGTGGGGACCTCAGCGGGGTACAATGAGCAGTTCTTC
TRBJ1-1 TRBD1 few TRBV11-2 CASSLSGGVRTEAFF TGTGCCAGCAGCTTATCAGGGGGGGTGCGCACTGAAGCTTTCTTT
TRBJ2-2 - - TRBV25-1 CASSEARETGELFF TGTGCCAGCAGTGAAGCCAGGGAGACCGGGGAGCTGTTTTTT
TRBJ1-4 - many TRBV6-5 CASRTMNEKLFF TGTGCCAGCAGGACCATGAATGAAAAACTGTTTTTT
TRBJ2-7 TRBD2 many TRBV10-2 CASRDTGTSGYEQYF TGCGCCAGCAGGGACACCGGGACTAGCGGATACGAGCAGTACTTC
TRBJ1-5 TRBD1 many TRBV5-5 CASSGRDRYSNQPQHF TGTGCCAGCAGCGGGCGGGACAGGTATAGCAATCAGCCCCAGCATTTT
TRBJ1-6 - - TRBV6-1 CASSEDGIAYNSPLHF TGTGCCAGCAGTGAAGATGGGATAGCCTATAATTCACCCCTCCACTTT
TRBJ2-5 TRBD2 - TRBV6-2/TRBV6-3 CASSYPASGSETQYF TGTGCCAGCAGTTACCCTGCAAGCGGGAGCGAGACCCAGTACTTC
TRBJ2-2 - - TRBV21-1 CASTSWTSGYTGELFF TGTGCCAGCACCAGTTGGACTAGCGGTTACACCGGGGAGCTGTTTTTT
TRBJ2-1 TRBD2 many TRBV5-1 CASSLTGGPHNEQFF TGCGCCAGCAGCCTCACGGGAGGGCCCCACAATGAGCAGTTCTTC
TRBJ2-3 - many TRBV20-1 CSARAGLVDTQYF TGCAGTGCTAGAGCAGGGCTAGTGGATACGCAGTATTTT
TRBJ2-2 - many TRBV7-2 CASSLSTTGSGELFF TGTGCCAGCAGCTTAAGTACAACGGGTTCCGGGGAGCTGTTTTTT
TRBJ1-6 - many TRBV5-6 CASSPEGGPSPLHF TGTGCCAGCAGCCCTGAAGGGGGACCCTCACCCCTCCACTTT
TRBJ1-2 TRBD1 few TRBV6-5 CASSSPGQGSYGYTF TGTGCCAGCAGTTCACCGGGACAGGGAAGCTATGGCTACACCTTC
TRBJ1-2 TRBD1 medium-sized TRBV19 CASFDRAGNYGYTF TGTGCCAGTTTTGACAGGGCTGGCAACTATGGCTACACCTTC
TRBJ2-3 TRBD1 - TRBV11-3 CASSPRGLGTDTQYF TGTGCCAGCAGCCCCAGGGGGTTGGGCACAGATACGCAGTATTTT
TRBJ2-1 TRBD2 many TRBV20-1 CSATGASGRLNNEQFF TGCAGTGCTACTGGGGCTAGCGGGAGGTTAAACAATGAGCAGTTCTTC
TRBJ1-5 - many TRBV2 CASLDPMSNQPQHF TGTGCCAGCCTTGACCCCATGAGCAATCAGCCCCAGCATTTT
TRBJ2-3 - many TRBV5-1 CASSLDSANADTQYF TGCGCCAGCAGCTTGGACTCGGCAAACGCAGATACGCAGTATTTT
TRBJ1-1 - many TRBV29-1 CSVYVQTLNTEAFF TGCAGCGTTTATGTACAAACTTTGAACACTGAAGCTTTCTTT
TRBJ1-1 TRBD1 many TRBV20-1 CSGKTGEGLNTEAFF TGCAGTGGAAAGACAGGGGAAGGATTGAACACTGAAGCTTTCTTT